The 23 T cell receptor beta chains in this list originate from one sample, sequenced in a study of blood T cell repertoires in COVID-19. The data were produced by immunoSEQ multiplex PCR, yet TCRdb's version contains in-frame clones alone and is incomplete. The profile shows approximately 170,000 clones, more than 85% of them singletons. The sequenced sample was peripheral blood. The origin of the receptors is a man aged 30 to 45 with acute or convalescent COVID-19.

V usage is TRBV9 and J usage is TRBJ1-1, with 10 bases matching TRBD1. The J segment lost 2 bases and the V segment lost 6 bases, leaving 7 bases of the junction unmatched. CDR3 length equals 15 residues. CDR1 is SGDLS and CDR2 is YYNGEE in the germline V gene. Here the CDR3 DNA reads TGTGCCAGCAAGCCGGGACAGGGGTTTAACACTGAAGCTTTCTTT. Its translation: CASKPGQGFNTEAFF.

The V call is TRBV3-1 (or the pseudogene TRBV3-2), the J call TRBJ2-7; 7 bases align to TRBD2. Germline CDR1 LGHDT, CDR2 YNNKEL (reference sequence). This CDR3 is built from 16 residues. V trimming: 4 bases; J trimming: 3 bases; junction bases outside the gene matches: 12. CDR3 sequence (DNA): TGTGCCAGCAGCCTTTACTCGACTAGCCGAAGCTACGAGCAGTACTTC. Encoded protein: CASSLYSTSRSYEQYF.

V is TRBV6-6 and J is TRBJ1-6, with TRBD1 matching over 11 bases. Germline V gene lookup returns CDR1 MNHNY and CDR2 SVGAGI (reference sequence). The CDR3 covers 16 residues. V was pared by 6 bases and J by 9 bases, with 10 bases of the junction left unmatched. DNA for the CDR3: TGTGCCAGCAGCCGATCCGGCGGACAGGGGGCTTCACCCCTCCACTTT. As protein: CASSRSGGQGASPLHF.

V usage is TRBV11-3 and J usage is TRBJ2-1; D is ambiguous. V lost 3 bases and J lost 7, with 10 bases in between. The CDR3 is 13 residues long. Germline V gives CDR1 SGHNT, CDR2 YENEEA. The CDR3 protein is CASSFEFANEQFF. CDR3 coding DNA: TGTGCCAGCAGCTTTGAGTTTGCAAATGAGCAGTTCTTC.

This chain connects TRBV5-1 to TRBJ1-3; TRBD1 agrees at 10 bases. Germline loops: CDR1 SGHRS, CDR2 YFSETQ. J lost 2 bases, V lost 4 bases, and 3 bases had no gene match. The CDR3 has 15 amino acids. CDR3 loop: CASSRGTGAGNTIYF. The DNA of the CDR3 is TGCGCCAGCAGCCGTGGGACAGGGGCTGGAAACACCATATATTTT.

This chain uses TRBV6-1 with TRBJ1-3, with unresolved D. This CDR3 is 14 amino acids long. V was shortened by 1 base and J by 2 bases, with 6 bases between the two germline ends. Germline V gene lookup returns CDR1 MNHNS and CDR2 SASEGT. CDR3 nucleotides: TGTGCCAGCAGTGAAGTTTCGGCTGGAAACACCATATATTTT. This encodes CASSEVSAGNTIYF.

The chain is built from TRBV6-1 and TRBJ2-7, with 11 nucleotides matching TRBD1. V lost 4 bases, J lost 3 bases, and 11 bases stayed unmatched. From germline, CDR1 is MNHNS and CDR2 SASEGT. This CDR3 is built from 17 residues. The CDR3: CASSGTGGSPGRYEQYF. DNA of the CDR3: TGTGCCAGCAGTGGGACAGGGGGCTCTCCGGGACGCTACGAGCAGTACTTC.

The V call is TRBV5-1, the J call TRBJ2-1; 9 bases fit TRBD1. The germline gives CDR1 SGHRS, CDR2 YFSETQ. CDR3 size: 15 residues. The V gene end was trimmed by 8 bases and the J gene end by 4 bases; junction bases not matched to a gene: 10. The DNA of the CDR3 is TGCGCCAGTACATACCGGGACAGGGTATACAATGAGCAGTTCTTC. It codes for CASTYRDRVYNEQFF.

The chain employs TRBV24-1 and TRBJ2-7, with D perhaps matching TRBD1 (6 bases). Germline V gene lookup returns CDR1 KGHDR and CDR2 SFDVKD. This CDR3 spans 13 amino acids. The V end was cut by 7 bases, the J end by 3 bases, with 12 bases between. As DNA, the CDR3 is TGTGCCACCAGCCGGACAGCCTTCTACGAGCAGTACTTC. Protein sequence: CATSRTAFYEQYF.

V gene TRBV9 combines with J gene TRBJ2-1; 8 nucleotides align to TRBD2. Losses at the gene ends were 4 bases for V and 2 bases for J; bases not matched to a gene: 8. The CDR3 runs 16 residues. CDR1 is SGDLS and CDR2 is YYNGEE in the germline V gene. For the CDR3, the DNA is TGTGCCAGCAGCACCCAGGTCGGGGGGGCCTACAATGAGCAGTTCTTC. It encodes CASSTQVGGAYNEQFF.

CDR3 amino acids: CAISWGGNTGELFF. Written as DNA, the CDR3 is TGTGCCATCTCCTGGGGGGGAAACACCGGGGAGCTGTTTTTT. The chain joins TRBV6-5 to TRBJ2-2; 7 bases agree with TRBD2. CDR1 is MNHEY, CDR2 SVGAGI, per germline. The CDR3 is 14 amino acids. The V gene end was trimmed by 10 bases and the J gene end by 2 bases; junction bases not matched to a gene: 7.

The genes are TRBV5-4 and TRBJ2-1; 9 nucleotides line up with TRBD2. The CDR3 contains 17 residues. Trimming at V came to 4 bases and at J to 6 bases, leaving 14 bases not matched to a gene. CDR1 is SGHNT and CDR2 is YYREEE in the germline V gene (reference sequence). CDR3 nucleotide sequence: TGTGCCAGCAGCCTAGGTGGGGTAGCGGGAGTATCCAATGAGCAGTTCTTC. It translates to CASSLGGVAGVSNEQFF.

J is TRBJ1-1 and V is TRBV29-1, with D uncertain. The CDR3 loop spans 12 amino acids. V was cut by 7 bases and J by 1 base, with 10 bases left in between. Germline V lookup: CDR1 SQVTM, CDR2 ANQGSEA. In DNA, the CDR3 is TGCAGCGGGAGGCTCGGGAACACTGAAGCTTTCTTT. This sequence encodes CSGRLGNTEAFF.

CDR3: CASTLDRVYNEQFF. The CDR3 bases are TGTGCCAGCACCCTGGACAGGGTGTACAATGAGCAGTTCTTC. The V call is TRBV2, the J call TRBJ2-1; the match to TRBD1 covers 8 bases. Trimming took 7 bases from V and 4 from J; bases not matched to a gene: 6. Germline CDR1 and CDR2: SNHLY and FYNNEI. CDR3 size: 14 residues.

In this sample, this clone turned up once. The V call is TRBV28, the J call TRBJ1-2, with TRBD1 identical over 9 bases. CDR1 and CDR2 (germline): MDHEN, SYDVKM. The CDR3 covers 14 residues. V shed 2 bases and J 7 bases; nucleotides not matched to a gene: 5. The CDR3 DNA reads as TGTGCCAGCAGTTTAGGGACAGGGAGATTTGGCTACACCTTC. Protein sequence: CASSLGTGRFGYTF.

This chain joins TRBV28 and TRBJ1-4, with a possible D match to TRBD1 (6 bases). The V gene's germline CDR1 is MDHEN and CDR2 SYDVKM. Trimming left V 5 bases short and J 6 bases short, with 16 bases between. The CDR3 sequence is 15 residues long. CDR3 protein: CASSRGPRGDEKLFF. For the CDR3, the DNA is TGTGCCAGCAGTAGAGGCCCCAGGGGAGATGAAAAACTGTTTTTT.

The J gene is TRBJ2-2, the V gene TRBV28, with D hard to call. V was trimmed by 6 bases and J by 0 bases, leaving 11 bases between them. Germline CDR1 MDHEN, CDR2 SYDVKM. The CDR3 has 15 residues. The CDR3 protein is CASSRPDTNTGELFF. The CDR3 DNA follows: TGTGCCAGCAGCCGCCCCGACACGAACACCGGGGAGCTGTTTTTT.

Comment on this clone: This sample also contains other DNA sequences that code for the same CDR3. The gene calls are TRBV28 and TRBJ1-2, with D hard to call. Germline V lookup: CDR1 MDHEN, CDR2 SYDVKM. The V end was cut by 2 bases, the J end by 4 bases, with 8 bases between. The CDR3 is made up of 13 amino acids. CDR3 sequence reads: CASSLSQVYGYTF. The CDR3 DNA sequence: TGTGCCAGCAGTTTAAGCCAGGTCTATGGCTACACCTTC.

The rearrangement links TRBV6-1 to TRBJ2-2; 13 bases line up with TRBD2. Germline CDR1 reads MNHNS; CDR2 reads SASEGT. The CDR3 has 16 amino acids. V dropped 4 bases and J dropped 4; count of bases not matched to a gene: 3. CDR3 sequence: CASSGLAGGFTGELFF. The CDR3 DNA reads TGTGCCAGCAGTGGACTAGCGGGGGGCTTCACCGGGGAGCTGTTTTTT.

The CDR3 reads CASSHYSLSTDTQYF. The CDR3 DNA is TGTGCCAGCAGCCATTATAGCCTAAGCACAGATACGCAGTATTTT. This sequence joins TRBV3-1 (or the pseudogene TRBV3-2) and TRBJ2-3; no firm D call. In germline, CDR1 is LGHDT, CDR2 YNNKEL (reference sequence). The CDR3 contains 15 residues. V was trimmed by 3 bases and J by 0 bases, leaving 10 bases between them.

This sequence joins TRBV7-8 and TRBJ1-2; D uncertain. V gave up 0 bases and J gave up 0 bases, with 11 bases separating them. The length of the CDR3 is 16 residues. Germline CDR1 SGHVS, CDR2 FQNEAQ. This CDR3 is CASSLAMAVTNYGYTF. The CDR3 nucleotides read TGTGCCAGCAGCTTAGCGATGGCAGTCACTAACTATGGCTACACCTTC.

The CDR3: CASSLAVNYGYTF. The DNA for the CDR3 is TGTGCCAGCAGTTTGGCTGTTAACTATGGCTACACCTTC. The chain employs TRBV12-3 or TRBV12-4 and TRBJ1-2; no clear D gene. Trimming shortened V by 3 bases and J by 1 base, and 6 bases separated the two germline ends. The CDR3 is made up of 13 amino acids.

The rearrangement uses TRBV5-1 and TRBJ2-1, with TRBD2 matching 9 bases. V lost 2 bases and J lost 3; bases outside the gene matches: 6. From germline, CDR1 is SGHRS and CDR2 YFSETQ. The CDR3 extends over 16 amino acids. The CDR3 sequence is CASSFGAGGYYNEQFF. CDR3 nucleotides: TGCGCCAGCAGCTTCGGCGCGGGGGGGTACTACAATGAGCAGTTCTTC.